The present T cell receptor (beta chain) was sequenced within a study of blood T cell repertoires in COVID-19. Across the whole study: The cDNA or gDNA used as material had been derived from T cells, B-cell-depleted T cells, or PBMCs.

Data came from immunoSEQ multiplex PCR; TCRdb stores just in-frame clones and leaves some out. The sample has over 150,000 clones; approximately 89% are singletons. The CDR3 totals 13 residues. Germline values: CDR1 MNHEY, CDR2 SVGAGI. Germline trimming cut 7 bases from V and 1 base from J; bases unmatched to any gene: 3. V is TRBV6-5 and J is TRBJ2-7, with 8 bases aligning to TRBD2. The receptor comes from a middle-aged man who had recovered from COVID-19. Sequenced input: PBMCs or T cells enriched from blood (not recorded which). DNA of the CDR3: TGTGCCAGCAACGCGGGGGGATCCTACGAGCAGTACTTC. This gives the protein CASNAGGSYEQYF.